This T cell receptor beta chain emerged from a study of control samples from healthy donors and cancer patients. The repertoire was sequenced with immunoSEQ multiplex PCR; TCRdb's copy has only in-frame clones and lacks some. This sample yields approximately 150,000 clones, of which 92% are seen a single time; 0.68% belongs to the top ten. This receptor was obtained from a woman aged 25-40 years in good health. The sequenced material came from blood.

Written as DNA, the CDR3 is TGTGCCAGCAGTGAATACAAGAACACTGAAGCTTTCTTT. Residues: CASSEYKNTEAFF. The chain couples TRBV2 to TRBJ1-1; D unclear. This CDR3 has 13 residues. Germline CDR1 SNHLY, CDR2 FYNNEI. V lost 2 bases, J lost 1 base, and 5 bases lay in between.